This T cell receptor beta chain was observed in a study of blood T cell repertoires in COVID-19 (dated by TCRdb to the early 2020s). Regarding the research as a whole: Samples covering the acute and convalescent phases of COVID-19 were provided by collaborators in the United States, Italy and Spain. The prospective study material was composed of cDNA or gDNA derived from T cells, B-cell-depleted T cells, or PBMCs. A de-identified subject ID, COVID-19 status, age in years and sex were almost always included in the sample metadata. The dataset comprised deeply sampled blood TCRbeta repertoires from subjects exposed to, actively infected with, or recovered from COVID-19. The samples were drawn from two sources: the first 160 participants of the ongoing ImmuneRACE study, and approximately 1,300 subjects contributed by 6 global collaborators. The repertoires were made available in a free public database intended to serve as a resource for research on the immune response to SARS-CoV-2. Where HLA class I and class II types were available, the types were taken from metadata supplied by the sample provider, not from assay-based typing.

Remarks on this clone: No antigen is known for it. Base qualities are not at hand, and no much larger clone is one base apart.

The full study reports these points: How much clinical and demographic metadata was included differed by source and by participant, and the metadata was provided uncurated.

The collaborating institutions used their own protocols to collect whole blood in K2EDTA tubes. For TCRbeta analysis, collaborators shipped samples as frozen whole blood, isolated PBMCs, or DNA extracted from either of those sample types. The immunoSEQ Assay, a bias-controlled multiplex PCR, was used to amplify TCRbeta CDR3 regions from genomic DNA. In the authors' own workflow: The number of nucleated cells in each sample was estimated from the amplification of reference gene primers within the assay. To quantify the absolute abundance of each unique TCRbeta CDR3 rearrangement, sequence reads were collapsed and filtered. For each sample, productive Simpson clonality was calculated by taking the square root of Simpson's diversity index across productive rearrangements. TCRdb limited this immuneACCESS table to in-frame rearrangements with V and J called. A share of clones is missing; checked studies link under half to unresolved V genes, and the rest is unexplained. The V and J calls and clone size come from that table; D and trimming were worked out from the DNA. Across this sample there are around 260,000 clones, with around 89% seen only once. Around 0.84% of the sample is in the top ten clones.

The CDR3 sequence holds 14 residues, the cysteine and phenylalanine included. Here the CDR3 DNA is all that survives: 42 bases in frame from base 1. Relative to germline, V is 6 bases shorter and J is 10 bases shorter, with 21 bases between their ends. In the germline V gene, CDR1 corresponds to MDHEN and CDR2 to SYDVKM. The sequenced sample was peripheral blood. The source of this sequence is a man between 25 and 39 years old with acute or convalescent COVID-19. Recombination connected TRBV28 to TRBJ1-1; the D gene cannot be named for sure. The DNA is TGTGCCAGCAGGCCACCGGGGTTAGTATCGAGAGCTTTCTTT. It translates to CASRPPGLVSRAFF.